This entry lists 18 T cell receptor beta chains sequenced from one sample in a study of T cell responses to AZD1222 COVID-19 vaccine. Profiled with immunoSEQ multiplex PCR; TCRdb holds only in-frame clones, not every one. The sample holds 120,000 to 150,000 clones; 80% to 90% are singletons and the top ten take more than 2.5%. The sequencing here drew on peripheral blood, taken on day 0 of AZD1222 vaccination. The receptors originated from an adult in good health.

The rearrangement uses TRBV2 and TRBJ2-3; perhaps TRBD2 as D (6 bases). CDR3 length: 16 residues. V lost 0 bases and J lost 5, with 15 bases in between. Germline V gene lookup returns CDR1 SNHLY and CDR2 FYNNEI. The CDR3 DNA reads as TGTGCCAGCAGTGAAGCGGCCCGGGGGTTTAGAGATACGCAGTATTTT. It specifies CASSEAARGFRDTQYF.

The chain recombines TRBV6-6 with TRBJ1-2; weak D call: TRBD1 (5 bases). Deletions cut 4 bases from V and 2 bases from J, with 11 bases between. The germline CDR1 and CDR2 sequences are MNHNY and SVGAGI (reference sequence). The CDR3 extends over 14 amino acids. CDR3 sequence (DNA): TGTGCCAGCAGTTCCTCCGGACAAAACTATGGCTACACCTTC. Translated: CASSSSGQNYGYTF.

The chain links TRBV7-9 to TRBJ1-2, with D maybe TRBD1 (5 bases). Deletions cut 3 bases from V and 8 bases from J, with 10 bases between. Germline V gene sequence: CDR1 SEHNR, CDR2 FQNEAQ (reference sequence). The CDR3 extends over 12 amino acids. In DNA, the CDR3 is TGTGCCAGCAGCTTCCCACAGGCGGGCTACACCTTC. Amino acid sequence: CASSFPQAGYTF.

This clone was seen once. The chain has TRBV4-2 and TRBJ2-1; TRBD2 matches at 7 bases. Germline assignment: CDR1 LGHNA and CDR2 YNFKEQ. V was pared by 3 bases and J by 7 bases, with 15 bases of the junction left unmatched. There are 17 residues in the CDR3. This chain's CDR3 is CASSHARSSGIGNEQFF. CDR3 sequence (DNA): TGTGCCAGCAGCCACGCACGGTCTAGCGGAATCGGGAATGAGCAGTTCTTC.

The chain carries TRBV6-4 and TRBJ1-1, with 9 nucleotides matching TRBD1. V lost 10 bases to trimming and J lost 1 base; unmatched junction nucleotides: 13. The CDR3 loop spans 16 amino acids. Germline lookup yields CDR1 MRHNA and CDR2 SNTAGT. CDR3 coding DNA: TGTGCCAACCACTCCGAAGACAGGGGGAGGAACACTGAAGCTTTCTTT. The encoded protein is CANHSEDRGRNTEAFF.

About this clone itself: Other DNA variants within this sample encode the same CDR3. The chain couples TRBV7-2 to TRBJ2-5; D ambiguous. Trimming shortened V by 1 base and J by 4 bases, and 7 bases separated the two germline ends. Germline assignment: CDR1 SGHTA and CDR2 FQGNSA. CDR3 length: 13 amino acids. CDR3 loop: CASSLGTRETQYF. As DNA, the CDR3 is TGTGCCAGCAGCTTAGGTACGCGAGAGACCCAGTACTTC.

The genes are TRBV2 and TRBJ2-5; maybe TRBD2 (6 bases). This CDR3 is 14 amino acids long. Germline CDR1 and CDR2: SNHLY and FYNNEI. V was trimmed by 9 bases and J by 7 bases, leaving 21 bases between them. For the CDR3, the DNA is TGTGCCAGTTTAGGGACTGCCACCGGTGGGACCCAGTACTTC. Its protein is CASLGTATGGTQYF.

The chain employs TRBV6-1 and TRBJ1-2; D not resolved. The CDR3 consists of 16 residues. Per germline, CDR1 MNHNS and CDR2 SASEGT. Trimming took off 3 bases at V and 2 bases at J, with 16 bases between the two ends. CDR3 amino acids: CASSDWSLRKNYGYTF. CDR3 coding DNA: TGTGCCAGCAGTGATTGGAGTCTGAGGAAAAACTATGGCTACACCTTC.

DNA of the CDR3: TGTGCCTGGAGTCGTCGAACAGGGGGTCCTGGGGCCAACGTCCTGACTTTC. Protein: CAWSRRTGGPGANVLTF. The chain links TRBV30 to TRBJ2-6; TRBD1 matches 8 bases. CDR1 and CDR2 from the germline V gene are GTSNPN and SVGIG (reference sequence). The junction had 8 bases not matched to a gene; V was cut back by 2 bases and J by 2 bases. The CDR3 has 17 amino acids. Full variable domain (outside the CDR3, taken from reference TRBV30 and TRBJ2-6): SQTIHQWPATLVQPVGSPLSLECTVEGTSNPNLYWYRQAAGRGLQLLFYSVGIGQISSEVPQNLSASRPQDRQFILSSKKLLLSDSGFYLCAWSRRTGGPGANVLTFGAGSRLTVL.

The chain has TRBV5-4 and TRBJ2-1, with 11 bases that match TRBD1. The CDR3 has 17 amino acids. The germline V gene has CDR1 SGHNT and CDR2 YYREEE (reference sequence). V was clipped by 4 bases and J by 9 bases; unmatched bases: 15. The CDR3 coding sequence is TGTGCCAGCAGCCCCCTCCGGGACAGGGGGTTCTTCGGTGAGCAGTTCTTC. It encodes CASSPLRDRGFFGEQFF.

This chain joins TRBV5-1 and TRBJ2-3; D possibly corresponds to TRBD1 (6 bases). Per the germline V gene, CDR1 is SGHRS and CDR2 is YFSETQ. This CDR3 contains 15 residues. V lost 2 bases and J lost 3, with 13 bases in between. CDR3 sequence: CASSFSDRWTDTQYF. The CDR3 region has the DNA TGCGCCAGCAGCTTCTCCGACAGGTGGACAGATACGCAGTATTTT.

In this sample, this clone turned up a few times. J is TRBJ1-1 and V is TRBV5-6; the D is unclear. V shed 2 bases and J shed 0 bases, with 11 bases lying between them. This CDR3 contains 15 residues. In germline, CDR1 is SGHDT, CDR2 YYEEEE. For the CDR3, the DNA is TGTGCCAGCAGCTTTGTCCAGTCCATGAACACTGAAGCTTTCTTT. It yields the protein CASSFVQSMNTEAFF.

The CDR3 loop is CSVELGQAGGETQYF. The CDR3 nucleotides read TGCAGCGTTGAGTTGGGACAGGCCGGGGGAGAGACCCAGTACTTC. V and J are TRBV29-1 and TRBJ2-5; 8 bases are a match to TRBD1. The CDR3 runs 15 residues. The junction had 10 bases not matched to a gene; V was cut back by 3 bases and J by 4 bases. CDR1 is SQVTM, CDR2 ANQGSEA, per germline.

The chain recombines TRBV5-5 with TRBJ2-5; 15 bases are shared with TRBD2. The V gene's germline CDR1 is SGHKS and CDR2 YYEKEE (reference sequence). The CDR3 runs 16 residues. Germline trimming cut 4 bases from V and 3 bases from J; bases unmatched to any gene: 4. The CDR3 loop reads CASSGGLAGGKETQYF. The CDR3, as DNA: TGTGCCAGCAGCGGAGGACTAGCGGGAGGGAAAGAGACCCAGTACTTC.

The rearrangement links TRBV7-2 to TRBJ1-2, with a tentative D call TRBD1 (6 bases). CDR1 is SGHTA and CDR2 is FQGNSA in the germline V gene. V lost 6 bases to trimming and J lost 3 bases, with 11 bases between them. There are 13 residues in the CDR3. CDR3 sequence: CASRPPGDYGYTF. CDR3 DNA: TGTGCCAGCAGGCCCCCAGGGGACTATGGCTACACCTTC. The full variable domain, in which reference TRBV7-2 and TRBJ1-2 provide the parts outside the CDR3, is GAGVSQSPSNKVTEKGKDVELRCDPISGHTALYWYRQSLGQGLEFLIYFQGNSAPDKSGLPSDRFSAERTGGSVSTLTIQRTQQEDSAVYLCASRPPGDYGYTFGSGTRLTVV.

This clone was seen only once. This chain joins TRBV6-5 and TRBJ2-2; D unresolved. The CDR3 contains 15 residues. With 0 bases removed from V and 6 bases from J, the gap between germline ends came to 11 bases. CDR1 MNHEY and CDR2 SVGAGI come from the germline V gene. The CDR3 here is CASSYSPLSAGELFF. The CDR3 DNA reads TGTGCCAGCAGTTACTCCCCACTCTCCGCCGGGGAGCTGTTTTTT.

This clone was counted only a few times. For the CDR3, the DNA is TGTGCCAGCACCCTCGTCCTAGCGGGAAGTGAGACCCAGTACTTC. Encoded protein: CASTLVLAGSETQYF. The chain has TRBV11-2 and TRBJ2-5; 9 bases match TRBD2. V was clipped by 7 bases and J by 5 bases; unmatched bases: 11. This CDR3 contains 15 residues. The V gene's germline CDR1 is SGHAT and CDR2 FQNNGV.

The V call is TRBV5-8, the J call TRBJ2-2, with 10 bases lining up with TRBD1. CDR3 length equals 16 residues. Germline CDR1 SGHTS, CDR2 YDEGEE. The trim removed 1 base at V and 5 bases at J, leaving 5 bases unmatched. The chain's CDR3 is CASSLKDRGRTGELFF. The CDR3 DNA follows: TGTGCCAGCAGCTTGAAAGACAGGGGGCGAACCGGGGAGCTGTTTTTT. Combining the CDR3 with reference TRBV5-8 and TRBJ2-2 gives the whole variable domain EAGVTQSPTHLIKTRGQQATLRCSPISGHTSVYWYQQALGLGLQFLLWYDEGEERNRGNFPPRFSGRQFPNYSSELNVNALELEDSALYLCASSLKDRGRTGELFFGEGSRLTVL.